Below, 9 T cell receptor beta chains from the same sample are listed, as sequenced in a study of cytomegalovirus exposure and HLA in healthy donors. Primers: 60 Vbeta forward and 13 Jbeta reverse. The data were produced by immunoSEQ multiplex PCR, yet TCRdb's version contains in-frame clones alone and is incomplete. The table shows tens of thousands of clones, with 7.5% to 8.5% occurring only once. Sequences were obtained from PBMCs. Receptors were obtained from a man aged 45-65 years in good health and CMV-seronegative.

This clone was detected a few times. The chain has TRBV5-4 and TRBJ2-3, with D hard to call. Germline V gene sequence: CDR1 SGHNT, CDR2 YYREEE (reference sequence). This CDR3 has 18 amino acids. V was cut by 0 bases and J by 1 base, with 18 bases left in between. The CDR3 region is CASSLGIRRGSRTDTQYF. For the CDR3, the DNA is TGTGCCAGCAGCTTGGGCATTCGTCGCGGAAGCCGCACAGATACGCAGTATTTT. The variable domain in full, with the rest retrieved from reference TRBV5-4 and TRBJ2-3, is ETGVTQSPTHLIKTRGQQVTLRCSSQSGHNTVSWYQQALGQGPQFIFQYYREEENGRGNFPPRFSGLQFPNYSSELNVNALELDDSALYLCASSLGIRRGSRTDTQYFGPGTRLTVL.

The table lists this clone with a few counts. The chain employs TRBV28 and TRBJ2-1, with D possibly matching TRBD2 (6 bases). V lost 7 bases to trimming and J lost 15 bases, with 25 bases between them. This CDR3 is built from 14 residues. Germline V CDR1 and CDR2: MDHEN, SYDVKM. CDR3: CASTLPGTPLGPFF. The CDR3 DNA reads TGTGCCAGCACCCTTCCCGGGACTCCACTAGGTCCGTTCTTC.

This clone occurred a few times. The chain employs TRBV11-1 and TRBJ1-1; perhaps TRBD1 as D (5 bases). The CDR3 extends over 14 amino acids. Germline CDR1 reads SGHAT; CDR2 reads FQDESV (reference sequence). V shed 3 bases and J shed 5 bases, with 13 bases lying between them. The CDR3 region is CASSFPGGWTEAFF. Here the CDR3 DNA reads TGTGCCAGCAGCTTTCCGGGGGGATGGACTGAAGCTTTCTTT. The full variable domain, in which reference TRBV11-1 and TRBJ1-1 provide the parts outside the CDR3, is EAEVAQSPRYKITEKSQAVAFWCDPISGHATLYWYRQILGQGPELLVQFQDESVVDDSQLPKDRFSAERLKGVDSTLKIQPAELGDSAMYLCASSFPGGWTEAFFGQGTRLTVV.

The V call is TRBV7-2, the J call TRBJ1-2, with D perhaps matching TRBD1 (6 bases). Trimming stripped 0 bases from V and 4 bases from J, with 9 bases between. The CDR3 consists of 14 residues. CDR1 is SGHTA and CDR2 is FQGNSA in the germline V gene. The CDR3 DNA follows: TGTGCCAGCAGCTTAGCGAGCAGGGGCTATGGCTACACCTTC. Its protein is CASSLASRGYGYTF.

V and J are TRBV20-1 and TRBJ1-1; D is uncertain. The ends were cut back, 4 bases at V and 6 bases at J, with 9 bases in the middle. CDR3 size: 11 residues. Germline assignment: CDR1 DFQATT and CDR2 SNEGSKA (reference sequence). The CDR3 spells CSATRGAEAFF. DNA of the CDR3: TGCAGTGCTACCCGTGGAGCTGAAGCTTTCTTT.

V is TRBV6-5 and J is TRBJ1-5; 7 bases fit TRBD1. The CDR3 extends over 13 amino acids. CDR1 MNHEY and CDR2 SVGAGI come from the germline V gene. After removal of 6 bases from V and 5 bases from J, the junction contained 4 bases not matched to a gene. CDR3 in amino acids: CASRDRRDQPQHF. The CDR3 DNA reads TGTGCCAGCAGGGACAGGAGGGATCAGCCCCAGCATTTT.

This chain joins TRBV7-2 and TRBJ2-5; 7 bases fit TRBD2. TRBJ2-7 explains the end of the DNA better; the J call may be wrong. The CDR3 runs to 15 residues. The germline V gene encodes CDR1 SGHTA and CDR2 FQGNSA. CDR3 sequence: CASSFQRGSPYEQYF. The CDR3 region has the DNA TGTGCCAGCAGCTTCCAGCGGGGATCCCCCTACGAGCAGTACTTC.

The chain has TRBV5-1 and TRBJ1-1; 9 nucleotides agree with TRBD1. There are 14 residues in the CDR3. Germline V gene data show CDR1 as SGHRS and CDR2 as YFSETQ. Trimming cost V 3 bases and J 1 base; bases outside gene matches: 1. The DNA for the CDR3 is TGCGCCAGCAGCTGGGGACAGGGGAACACTGAAGCTTTCTTT. This codes for CASSWGQGNTEAFF.

At least ten counts were recorded for this clone. The chain recombines TRBV28 with TRBJ2-1, with TRBD2 identical over 13 bases. The CDR3 has 16 amino acids. Germline loops: CDR1 MDHEN, CDR2 SYDVKM. V gave up 5 bases and J gave up 5 bases; unmatched junction bases: 6. The CDR3 reads CASSPPGLAGNNEQFF. The CDR3 DNA reads as TGTGCCAGCAGTCCGCCGGGACTAGCGGGGAACAATGAGCAGTTCTTC.